Listed below are T cell receptor beta chains from one sample, sequenced in a study of radiotherapy plus CTLA-4 blockade in lung cancer. Data came from immunoSEQ multiplex PCR; TCRdb stores just in-frame clones and leaves some out. This table holds about 49,000 clones, approximately 70% found once. The specimen was peripheral blood, collected from a patient treated with radiotherapy plus ipilimumab. These TCRs come from a human donor with non-small cell lung cancer who had a complete response to radiotherapy plus ipilimumab. The CDR3 runs from the conserved cysteine through the conserved F or W. D genes are given only for firm matches. Rows may omit the clone size; those that give it use once, few, many or a size class.

CDR3 length: 13
J gene: TRBJ2-2
clone size: .
D gene: .
V gene: TRBV7-9
CDR3 protein: CASTAGRTGELFF
CDR3 DNA: TGTGCCAGCACAGCAGGGCGGACCGGGGAGCTGTTTTTT

CDR3 length: 17
J gene: TRBJ2-3
clone size: .
D gene: TRBD1
V gene: TRBV7-9
CDR3 protein: CASSGLGQGSVADTQYF
CDR3 DNA: TGTGCCAGCAGCGGGTTGGGACAGGGTTCCGTAGCAGATACGCAGTATTTT

CDR3 length: 18
J gene: TRBJ2-3
clone size: .
D gene: TRBD2
V gene: TRBV10-1
CDR3 protein: CASSSTSGGHRRTDTQYF
CDR3 DNA: TGCGCCAGCAGTTCGACTAGCGGGGGGCATCGACGCACAGATACGCAGTATTTT

CDR3 length: 19
J gene: TRBJ2-3
clone size: .
D gene: TRBD2
V gene: TRBV7-8
CDR3 protein: CASSLGLAGGPPTLYTQYF
CDR3 DNA: TGTGCCAGCAGCTTAGGACTAGCGGGGGGGCCCCCTACCTTATATACGCAGTATTTT

CDR3 length: 13
J gene: TRBJ2-7
clone size: .
D gene: TRBD1
V gene: TRBV27
CDR3 protein: CASSDRQGAEQYF
CDR3 DNA: TGTGCCAGCAGTGACCGACAGGGGGCCGAGCAGTACTTC

CDR3 length: 18
J gene: TRBJ1-3
clone size: .
D gene: TRBD1
V gene: TRBV19
CDR3 protein: CASSVHKWDRSSGNTIYF
CDR3 DNA: TGTGCCAGTAGTGTACACAAATGGGACAGGAGCTCTGGAAACACCATATATTTT

CDR3 length: 15
J gene: TRBJ1-2
clone size: .
D gene: TRBD1
V gene: TRBV23-1
CDR3 protein: CASSQGDSTNYGYTF
CDR3 DNA: TGCGCCAGCAGTCAAGGGGACAGCACTAACTATGGCTACACCTTC

CDR3 length: 16
J gene: TRBJ1-5
clone size: .
D gene: TRBD1
V gene: TRBV6-1
CDR3 protein: CASSEGGQSASQPQHF
CDR3 DNA: TGTGCCAGCAGTGAGGGGGGACAGTCGGCTAGTCAGCCCCAGCATTTT

CDR3 length: 15
J gene: TRBJ2-5
clone size: .
D gene: TRBD2
V gene: TRBV15
CDR3 protein: CATSTWTSGQETQYF
CDR3 DNA: TGTGCCACCAGCACCTGGACTAGCGGGCAAGAGACCCAGTACTTC

CDR3 length: 14
J gene: TRBJ2-3
clone size: .
D gene: TRBD1
V gene: TRBV19
CDR3 protein: CASKSQGATDTQYF
CDR3 DNA: TGTGCCAGTAAAAGCCAGGGGGCAACAGATACGCAGTATTTT

CDR3 length: 14
J gene: TRBJ2-7
clone size: medium-sized
D gene: .
V gene: TRBV5-1
CDR3 protein: CASSFGTLSYEQYF
CDR3 DNA: TGCGCCAGCAGCTTCGGGACACTCTCCTACGAGCAGTACTTC

CDR3 length: 16
J gene: TRBJ2-1
clone size: .
D gene: TRBD1
V gene: TRBV11-2
CDR3 protein: CASSLNRDRVYNEQFF
CDR3 DNA: TGTGCCAGCAGCCTAAACCGGGACAGGGTCTACAATGAGCAGTTCTTC

CDR3 length: 15
J gene: TRBJ2-7
clone size: .
D gene: TRBD2
V gene: TRBV10-2
CDR3 protein: CASSEPSGGAYEQYF
CDR3 DNA: TGCGCCAGCAGTGAACCTAGCGGGGGGGCCTACGAGCAGTACTTC

CDR3 length: 16
J gene: TRBJ1-5
clone size: .
D gene: .
V gene: TRBV19
CDR3 protein: CASSIRGAGRNQPQHF
CDR3 DNA: TGTGCCAGTAGTATCCGGGGGGCAGGGAGGAATCAGCCCCAGCATTTT

CDR3 length: 16
J gene: TRBJ2-1
clone size: .
D gene: TRBD2
V gene: TRBV18
CDR3 protein: CASSPTHGGSYNEQFF
CDR3 DNA: TGTGCCAGCTCACCAACCCACGGGGGGTCCTACAATGAGCAGTTCTTC

CDR3 length: 14
J gene: TRBJ2-5
clone size: .
D gene: TRBD1
V gene: TRBV6-1
CDR3 protein: CASWGQGVAGTQYF
CDR3 DNA: TGTGCCAGCTGGGGACAGGGGGTCGCAGGGACCCAGTACTTC

CDR3 length: 17
J gene: TRBJ2-5
clone size: .
D gene: TRBD2
V gene: TRBV5-4
CDR3 protein: CASRPGTSGRAGETQYF
CDR3 DNA: TGTGCCAGCAGACCCGGGACTAGCGGGAGGGCCGGGGAGACCCAGTACTTC

CDR3 length: 13
J gene: TRBJ2-1
clone size: .
D gene: .
V gene: TRBV7-3
CDR3 protein: CASSLTGADPQFF
CDR3 DNA: TGTGCCAGCAGCTTAACTGGGGCCGATCCGCAGTTCTTC

CDR3 length: 16
J gene: TRBJ2-7
clone size: few
D gene: TRBD2
V gene: TRBV2
CDR3 protein: CASSEREAGSLGEQYF
CDR3 DNA: TGTGCCAGCAGTGAAAGGGAAGCGGGGAGCCTCGGCGAGCAGTACTTC

CDR3 length: 15
J gene: TRBJ1-1
clone size: .
D gene: TRBD1
V gene: TRBV28
CDR3 protein: CASSLPTGAGTEAFF
CDR3 DNA: TGTGCCAGCAGTCTGCCGACAGGGGCGGGTACTGAAGCTTTCTTT

CDR3 length: 13
J gene: TRBJ2-7
clone size: .
D gene: .
V gene: TRBV5-1
CDR3 protein: CASSLGQGHEQYF
CDR3 DNA: TGCGCCAGCAGCTTAGGGCAGGGGCACGAGCAGTACTTC

CDR3 length: 13
J gene: TRBJ2-7
clone size: few
D gene: .
V gene: TRBV6-6
CDR3 protein: CASSYSKGNEQYF
CDR3 DNA: TGTGCCAGCAGTTACTCGAAGGGGAACGAGCAGTACTTC

CDR3 length: 15
J gene: TRBJ2-5
clone size: .
D gene: TRBD1
V gene: TRBV6-5
CDR3 protein: CASSYIGTALKTQYF
CDR3 DNA: TGTGCCAGCAGTTACATCGGGACAGCCCTAAAGACCCAGTACTTC

CDR3 length: 13
J gene: TRBJ2-7
clone size: .
D gene: TRBD1
V gene: TRBV10-3
CDR3 protein: CAIRGTGGNEQYF
CDR3 DNA: TGTGCCATCCGAGGGACAGGGGGCAACGAGCAGTACTTC

CDR3 length: 15
J gene: TRBJ2-1
clone size: once
D gene: .
V gene: TRBV29-1
CDR3 protein: CSVRTIRGSYNEQFF
CDR3 DNA: TGCAGCGTCAGGACTATTAGGGGCTCCTACAATGAGCAGTTCTTC

CDR3 length: 14
J gene: TRBJ1-6
clone size: .
D gene: .
V gene: TRBV6-5
CDR3 protein: CASSAGRGNSPLHF
CDR3 DNA: TGTGCCAGCAGTGCGGGACGGGGAAATTCACCCCTCCACTTT

CDR3 length: 13
J gene: TRBJ2-7
clone size: .
D gene: .
V gene: TRBV6-1
CDR3 protein: CASSEATRYEQYF
CDR3 DNA: TGTGCCAGCAGTGAAGCTACCAGATACGAGCAGTACTTC

CDR3 length: 13
J gene: TRBJ1-5
clone size: .
D gene: .
V gene: TRBV6-5
CDR3 protein: CASSESSRNQQHF
CDR3 DNA: TGTGCCAGCAGTGAAAGTAGCAGAAACCAACAGCATTTT

CDR3 length: 16
J gene: TRBJ1-3
clone size: .
D gene: TRBD1
V gene: TRBV7-2
CDR3 protein: CASSWGGTGSGNTIYF
CDR3 DNA: TGTGCCAGCAGCTGGGGCGGGACAGGGTCTGGAAACACCATATATTTT

CDR3 length: 13
J gene: TRBJ1-2
clone size: few
D gene: .
V gene: TRBV2
CDR3 protein: CASSESGRLSYTF
CDR3 DNA: TGTGCCAGCAGTGAAAGCGGGCGTTTGAGCTACACCTTC

CDR3 length: 15
J gene: TRBJ2-3
clone size: .
D gene: .
V gene: TRBV5-1
CDR3 protein: CASSPISGSTDTQYF
CDR3 DNA: TGCGCCAGCAGCCCCATTAGCGGAAGCACAGATACGCAGTATTTT

CDR3 length: 16
J gene: TRBJ1-5
clone size: .
D gene: .
V gene: TRBV6-6
CDR3 protein: CASSYSSGGFTQPQHF
CDR3 DNA: TGTGCCAGCAGTTACTCCTCAGGTGGATTTACTCAGCCCCAGCATTTT

CDR3 length: 11
J gene: TRBJ2-7
clone size: .
D gene: .
V gene: TRBV10-2
CDR3 protein: CASLGPYEQYF
CDR3 DNA: TGCGCCAGCCTGGGGCCCTACGAGCAGTACTTC

CDR3 length: 16
J gene: TRBJ1-4
clone size: .
D gene: .
V gene: TRBV19
CDR3 protein: CASSARRQATNEKLFF
CDR3 DNA: TGTGCCAGTAGTGCCCGGCGACAGGCAACTAATGAAAAACTGTTTTTT

CDR3 length: 12
J gene: TRBJ2-7
clone size: few
D gene: .
V gene: TRBV7-9
CDR3 protein: CATGRGTYEQYF
CDR3 DNA: TGTGCCACCGGGCGGGGAACCTACGAGCAGTACTTC

CDR3 length: 15
J gene: TRBJ2-5
clone size: .
D gene: TRBD2
V gene: TRBV7-9
CDR3 protein: CASSLASGGIETQYF
CDR3 DNA: TGTGCCAGCAGCTTAGCTAGCGGGGGTATTGAGACCCAGTACTTC

CDR3 length: 16
J gene: TRBJ2-3
clone size: few
D gene: TRBD1
V gene: TRBV7-9
CDR3 protein: CASSAYRGPDTDTQYF
CDR3 DNA: TGTGCCAGCAGCGCTTACAGGGGGCCGGACACAGATACGCAGTATTTT

CDR3 length: 15
J gene: TRBJ2-7
clone size: once
D gene: .
V gene: TRBV5-5
CDR3 protein: CASSPGGPDTYEQYF
CDR3 DNA: TGTGCCAGCAGCCCCGGGGGGCCCGACACCTACGAGCAGTACTTC

CDR3 length: 16
J gene: TRBJ2-7
clone size: .
D gene: TRBD2
V gene: TRBV7-8
CDR3 protein: CASSRAGTSGSGEQYF
CDR3 DNA: TGTGCCAGCAGCCGCGCCGGGACTAGCGGGAGTGGCGAGCAGTACTTC

CDR3 length: 17
J gene: TRBJ2-7
clone size: few
D gene: .
V gene: TRBV5-6
CDR3 protein: CASSLGGQSARGMEQYF
CDR3 DNA: TGTGCCAGCAGCTTGGGTGGACAGTCCGCCCGCGGAATGGAGCAGTACTTC

CDR3 length: 15
J gene: TRBJ2-7
clone size: .
D gene: TRBD1
V gene: TRBV23-1
CDR3 protein: CASSTGDRVRDEQYF
CDR3 DNA: TGCGCCAGCAGCACTGGGGACAGGGTGAGAGACGAGCAGTACTTC

CDR3 length: 13
J gene: TRBJ2-7
clone size: .
D gene: TRBD1
V gene: TRBV18
CDR3 protein: CASSQDRAYEQYF
CDR3 DNA: TGTGCCAGCTCACAGGACAGGGCCTACGAGCAGTACTTC

CDR3 length: 18
J gene: TRBJ2-1
clone size: .
D gene: TRBD1
V gene: TRBV15
CDR3 protein: CATSRDWTGGVSYNEQFF
CDR3 DNA: TGTGCCACCAGCAGGGACTGGACAGGGGGTGTCTCCTACAATGAGCAGTTCTTC